The present TCR beta chain was sequenced within a study of cytomegalovirus exposure and HLA in healthy donors. Among the 100 to 150 subjects of the validation cohort, separate from the approximately 670-subject first cohort, were the donors. CDR1 SGDLS and CDR2 YYNGEE come from the germline V gene. The CDR3 contains 18 residues. Deletions cut 0 bases from V and 2 bases from J, with 20 bases between. This clone was recorded a few times. Profiled with immunoSEQ multiplex PCR; TCRdb holds only in-frame clones, not every one. The sample lists around 98,000 clones, approximately 90% occurring once. Sequencing was performed on PBMCs. The chain has TRBV9 and TRBJ1-1; D ambiguous. The origin of this receptor is a woman aged 25 to 39 in good health and CMV-seronegative. CDR3 residues: CASSVASAGWNPNTEAFF. In DNA, the CDR3 is TGTGCCAGCAGCGTAGCTAGTGCGGGATGGAACCCTAACACTGAAGCTTTCTTT.